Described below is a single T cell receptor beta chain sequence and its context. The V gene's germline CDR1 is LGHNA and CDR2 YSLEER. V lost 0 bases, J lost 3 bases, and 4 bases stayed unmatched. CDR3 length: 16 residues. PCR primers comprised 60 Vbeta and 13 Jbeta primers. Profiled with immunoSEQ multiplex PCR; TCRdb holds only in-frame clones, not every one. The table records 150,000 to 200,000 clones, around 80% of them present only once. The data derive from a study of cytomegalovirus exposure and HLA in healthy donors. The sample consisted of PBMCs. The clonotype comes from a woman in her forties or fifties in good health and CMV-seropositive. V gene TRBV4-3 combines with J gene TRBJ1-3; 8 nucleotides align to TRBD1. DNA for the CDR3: TGCGCCAGCAGCCAAGAGCCAGGGGGCGTTGGAAACACCATATATTTT. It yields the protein CASSQEPGGVGNTIYF.